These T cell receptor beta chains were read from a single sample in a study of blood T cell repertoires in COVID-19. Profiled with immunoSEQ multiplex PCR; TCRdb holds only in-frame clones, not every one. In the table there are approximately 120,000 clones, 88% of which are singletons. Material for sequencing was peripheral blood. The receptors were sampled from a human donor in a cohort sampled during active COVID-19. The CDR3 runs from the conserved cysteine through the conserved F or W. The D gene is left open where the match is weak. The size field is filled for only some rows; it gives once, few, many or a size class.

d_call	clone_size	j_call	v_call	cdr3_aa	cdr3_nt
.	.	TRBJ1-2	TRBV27	CASSDGTQGWGYTF	TGTGCCAGCAGCGACGGGACTCAGGGATGGGGCTACACCTTC
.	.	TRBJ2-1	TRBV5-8	CASSWGWGGLSEQFF	TGTGCCAGCAGCTGGGGGTGGGGGGGCCTTAGTGAGCAGTTCTTC
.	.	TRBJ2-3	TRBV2	CASILDGGGAQYF	TGTGCCAGCATTCTCGACGGTGGCGGAGCGCAGTATTTT
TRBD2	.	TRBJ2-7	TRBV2	CASSVSIAGGRAEQYF	TGTGCCAGCAGTGTTTCTATAGCGGGAGGTCGGGCCGAGCAGTACTTC
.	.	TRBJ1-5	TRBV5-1	CASSLDGDSNQPQHF	TGCGCCAGCAGCTTGGACGGAGATAGCAATCAGCCCCAGCATTTT
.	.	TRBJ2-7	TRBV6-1	CASSGFGTKLTYEQYF	TGTGCCAGCAGTGGGTTCGGGACAAAGTTGACCTACGAGCAGTACTTC
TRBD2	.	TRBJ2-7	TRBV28	CASTLLASGTYEQYF	TGTGCCAGCACCCTCTTGGCTAGCGGGACCTACGAGCAGTACTTC
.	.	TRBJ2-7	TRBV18	CASSPAARAYEQYF	TGTGCCAGCTCACCGGCCGCCAGGGCCTACGAGCAGTACTTC
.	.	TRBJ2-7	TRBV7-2	CASSVGGYEQYF	TGTGCCAGCAGCGTGGGGGGATACGAGCAGTACTTC
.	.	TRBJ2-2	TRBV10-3	CAISVEGPPTGELFF	TGTGCCATCAGTGTGGAGGGACCACCTACCGGGGAGCTGTTTTTT
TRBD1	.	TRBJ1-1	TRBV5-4	CASSPPRQGNTEAFF	TGTGCCAGCAGCCCACCGAGACAGGGGAACACTGAAGCTTTCTTT
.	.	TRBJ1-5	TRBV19	CASSIKGGGSNQPQHF	TGTGCCAGTAGTATAAAAGGGGGTGGAAGCAATCAGCCCCAGCATTTT
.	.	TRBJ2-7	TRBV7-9	CASSLRAGRNTYEQYF	TGTGCCAGCAGCTTACGGGCGGGGAGGAACACCTACGAGCAGTACTTC
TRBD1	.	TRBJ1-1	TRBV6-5	CASREKTGDTEAFF	TGTGCCAGCAGGGAGAAGACAGGGGACACTGAAGCTTTCTTT
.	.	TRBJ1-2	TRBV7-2	CASSSGVPNYGYTF	TGTGCCAGCAGTTCAGGCGTTCCCAACTATGGCTACACCTTC
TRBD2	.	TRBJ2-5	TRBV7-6	CASRPGTRVIETQYF	TGTGCCAGCAGACCCGGGACTAGGGTTATAGAGACCCAGTACTTC
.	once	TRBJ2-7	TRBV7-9	CASSREGLRWHF	TGTGCCAGCAGTAGAGAGGGTTTACGGTGGCACTTC
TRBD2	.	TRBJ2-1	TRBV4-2	CASSQEYLGLGPNEQFF	TGTGCCAGCAGCCAAGAATATTTGGGACTAGGGCCCAATGAGCAGTTCTTC
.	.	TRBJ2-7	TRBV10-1	CASSETGSYEQYF	TGCGCCAGCAGTGAGACAGGGTCCTACGAGCAGTACTTC
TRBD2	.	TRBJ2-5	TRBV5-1	CASSSGVGGAETQYF	TGCGCCAGCAGCTCAGGGGTCGGGGGGGCGGAGACCCAGTACTTC
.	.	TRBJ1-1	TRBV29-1	CSATEYQNTEAFF	TGCAGCGCGACAGAATATCAGAACACTGAAGCTTTCTTT
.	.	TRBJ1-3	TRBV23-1	CARQWSSGNTIYF	TGCGCCCGACAGTGGAGCTCTGGAAACACCATATATTTT
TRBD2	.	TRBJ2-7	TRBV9	CASSPNGGEQYF	TGTGCCAGCAGCCCTAACGGGGGGGAGCAGTACTTC
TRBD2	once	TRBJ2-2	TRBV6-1	CASSDNLRVAGVRSGELFF	TGTGCCAGCAGTGATAATTTACGGGTAGCGGGAGTCCGAAGCGGGGAGCTGTTTTTT
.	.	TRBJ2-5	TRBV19	CASSPGGTGETQYF	TGTGCCAGTAGCCCGGGGGGTACAGGGGAGACCCAGTACTTC
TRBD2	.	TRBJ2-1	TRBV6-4	CASSDGLAGDYNEQFF	TGTGCCAGCAGTGACGGACTAGCGGGAGACTACAATGAGCAGTTCTTC
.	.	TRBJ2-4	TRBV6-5	CASSKRVGKNIQYF	TGTGCCAGCAGTAAGAGGGTGGGCAAAAACATTCAGTACTTC
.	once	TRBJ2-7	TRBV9	CASSVDPLSRFSYEQYF	TGTGCCAGCAGCGTAGACCCACTCTCGAGGTTTTCCTACGAGCAGTACTTC